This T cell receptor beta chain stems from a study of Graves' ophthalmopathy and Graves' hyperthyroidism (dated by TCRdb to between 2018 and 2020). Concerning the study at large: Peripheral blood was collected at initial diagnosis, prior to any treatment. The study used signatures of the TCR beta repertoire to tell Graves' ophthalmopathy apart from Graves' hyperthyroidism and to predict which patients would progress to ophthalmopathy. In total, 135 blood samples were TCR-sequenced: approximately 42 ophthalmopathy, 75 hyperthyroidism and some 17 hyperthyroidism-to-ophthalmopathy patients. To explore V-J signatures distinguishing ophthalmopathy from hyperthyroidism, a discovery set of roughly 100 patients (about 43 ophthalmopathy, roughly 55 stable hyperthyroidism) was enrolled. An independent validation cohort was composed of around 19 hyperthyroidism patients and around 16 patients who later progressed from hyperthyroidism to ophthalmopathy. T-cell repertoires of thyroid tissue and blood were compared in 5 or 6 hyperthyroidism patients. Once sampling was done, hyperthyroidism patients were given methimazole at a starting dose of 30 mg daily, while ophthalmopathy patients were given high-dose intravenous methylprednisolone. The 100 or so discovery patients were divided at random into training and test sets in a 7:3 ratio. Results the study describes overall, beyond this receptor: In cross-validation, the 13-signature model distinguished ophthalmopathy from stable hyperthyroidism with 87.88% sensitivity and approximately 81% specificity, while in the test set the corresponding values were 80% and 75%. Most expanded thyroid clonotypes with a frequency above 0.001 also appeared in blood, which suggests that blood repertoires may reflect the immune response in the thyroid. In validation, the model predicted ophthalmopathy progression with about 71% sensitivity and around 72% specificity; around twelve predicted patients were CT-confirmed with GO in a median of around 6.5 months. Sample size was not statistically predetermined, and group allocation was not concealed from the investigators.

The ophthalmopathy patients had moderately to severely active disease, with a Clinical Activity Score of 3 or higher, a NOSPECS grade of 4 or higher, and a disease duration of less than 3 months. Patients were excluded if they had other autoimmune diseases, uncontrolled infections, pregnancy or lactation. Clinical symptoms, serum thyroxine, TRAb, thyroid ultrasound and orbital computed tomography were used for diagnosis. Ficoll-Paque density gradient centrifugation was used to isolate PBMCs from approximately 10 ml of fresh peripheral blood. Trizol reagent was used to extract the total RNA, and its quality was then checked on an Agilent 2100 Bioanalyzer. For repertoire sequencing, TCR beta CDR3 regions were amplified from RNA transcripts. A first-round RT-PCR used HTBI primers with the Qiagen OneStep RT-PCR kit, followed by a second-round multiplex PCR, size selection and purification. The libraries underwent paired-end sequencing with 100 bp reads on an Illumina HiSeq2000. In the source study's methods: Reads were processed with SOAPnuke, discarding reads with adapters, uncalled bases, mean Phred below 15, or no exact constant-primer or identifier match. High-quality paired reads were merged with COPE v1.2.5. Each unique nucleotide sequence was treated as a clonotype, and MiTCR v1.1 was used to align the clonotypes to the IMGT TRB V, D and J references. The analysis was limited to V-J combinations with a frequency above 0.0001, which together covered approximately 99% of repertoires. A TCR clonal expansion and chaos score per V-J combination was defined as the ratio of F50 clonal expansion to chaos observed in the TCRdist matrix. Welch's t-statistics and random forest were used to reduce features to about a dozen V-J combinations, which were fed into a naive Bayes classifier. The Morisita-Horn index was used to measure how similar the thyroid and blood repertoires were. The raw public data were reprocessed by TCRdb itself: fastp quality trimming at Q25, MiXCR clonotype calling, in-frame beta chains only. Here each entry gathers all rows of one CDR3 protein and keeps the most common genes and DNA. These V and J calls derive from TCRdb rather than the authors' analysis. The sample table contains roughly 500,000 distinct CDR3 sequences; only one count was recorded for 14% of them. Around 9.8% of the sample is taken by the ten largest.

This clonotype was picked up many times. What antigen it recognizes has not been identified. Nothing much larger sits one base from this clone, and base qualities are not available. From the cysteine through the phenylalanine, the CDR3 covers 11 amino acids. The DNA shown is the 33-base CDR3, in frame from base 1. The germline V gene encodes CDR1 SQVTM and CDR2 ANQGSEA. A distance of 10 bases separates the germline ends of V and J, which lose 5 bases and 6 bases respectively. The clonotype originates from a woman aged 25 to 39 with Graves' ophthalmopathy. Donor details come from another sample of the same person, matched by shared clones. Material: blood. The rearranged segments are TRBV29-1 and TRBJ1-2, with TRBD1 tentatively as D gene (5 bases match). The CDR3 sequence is CSVLGAHGYTF. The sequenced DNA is TGCAGCGTTCTAGGGGCTCATGGCTACACCTTC.